This TCR beta chain was captured by sequencing in a study of post-analysis software for immune sequencing data. Trimming pared 4 bases from V and 3 bases from J, leaving 13 bases between. The germline CDR1 and CDR2 sequences are DFQATT and SNEGSKA (reference sequence). This CDR3 is 14 amino acids long. On this clonotype: Antigen unknown.

Study results and caveats: Samples from one preparation batch, clustered by F measure, grouped strongly together. Those with multiple sclerosis, the patient group, showed significantly lower normalized Chao1 diversity than controls. The five TRBV segments detected at higher frequency in patients than in controls included TRBV5-6, TRBV5-1 and TRBV20-1.

Presence of unique molecular identifiers characterized the TCR beta cDNA libraries. One entry per CDR3 protein results from TCRdb running MiXCR on the PCR reads. Of about 810,000 distinct CDR3 sequences in the sample, approximately 50% were seen once. Material: blood. This TCR came from a girl under 18 with multiple sclerosis. J is TRBJ2-1 and V is TRBV20-1; D ambiguous. CDR3 sequence reads: CSAIPPSSYNEQFF. In DNA, the CDR3 is TGCAGTGCTATCCCCCCGAGTAGCTACAATGAGCAGTTCTTC.